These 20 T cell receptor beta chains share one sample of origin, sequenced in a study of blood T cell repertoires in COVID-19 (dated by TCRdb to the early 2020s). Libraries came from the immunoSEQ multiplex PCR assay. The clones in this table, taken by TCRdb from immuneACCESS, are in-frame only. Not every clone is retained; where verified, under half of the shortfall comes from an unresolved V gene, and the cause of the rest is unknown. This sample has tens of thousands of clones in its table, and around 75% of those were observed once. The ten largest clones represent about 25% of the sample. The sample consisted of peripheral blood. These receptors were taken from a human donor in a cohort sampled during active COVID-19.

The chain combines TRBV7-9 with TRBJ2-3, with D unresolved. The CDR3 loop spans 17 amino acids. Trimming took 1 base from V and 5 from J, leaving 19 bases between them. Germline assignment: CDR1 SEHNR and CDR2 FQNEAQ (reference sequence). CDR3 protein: CASSLVLSTGRGDTQYF. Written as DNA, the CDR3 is TGTGCCAGCAGCTTAGTTCTCTCCACCGGTAGAGGAGATACGCAGTATTTT.

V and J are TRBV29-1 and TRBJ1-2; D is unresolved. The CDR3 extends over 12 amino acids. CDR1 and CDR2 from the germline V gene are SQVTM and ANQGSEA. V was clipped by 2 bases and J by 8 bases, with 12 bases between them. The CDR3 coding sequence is TGCAGCGTTGAACGGGGAGGTGAGGGCTACACCTTC. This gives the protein CSVERGGEGYTF.

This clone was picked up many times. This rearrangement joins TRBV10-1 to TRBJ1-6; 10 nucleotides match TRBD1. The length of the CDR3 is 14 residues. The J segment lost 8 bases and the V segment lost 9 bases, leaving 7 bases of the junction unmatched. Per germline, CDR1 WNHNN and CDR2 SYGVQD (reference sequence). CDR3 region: CARPGQGKDSPLHF. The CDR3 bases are TGCGCCAGACCGGGACAGGGGAAAGATTCACCCCTCCACTTT.

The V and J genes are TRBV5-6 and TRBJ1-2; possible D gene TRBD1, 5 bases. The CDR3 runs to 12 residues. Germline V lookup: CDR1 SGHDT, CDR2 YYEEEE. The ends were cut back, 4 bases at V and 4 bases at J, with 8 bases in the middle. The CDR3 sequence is CASSAGPYGYTF. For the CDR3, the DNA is TGTGCCAGCAGCGCGGGGCCCTATGGCTACACCTTC.

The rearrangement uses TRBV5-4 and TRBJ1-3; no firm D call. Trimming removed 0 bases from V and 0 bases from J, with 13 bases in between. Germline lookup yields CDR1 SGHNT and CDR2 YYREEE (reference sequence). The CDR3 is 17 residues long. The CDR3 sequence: CASSLGRGEISGNTIYF. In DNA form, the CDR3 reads TGTGCCAGCAGCTTGGGGCGAGGCGAAATCTCTGGAAACACCATATATTTT.

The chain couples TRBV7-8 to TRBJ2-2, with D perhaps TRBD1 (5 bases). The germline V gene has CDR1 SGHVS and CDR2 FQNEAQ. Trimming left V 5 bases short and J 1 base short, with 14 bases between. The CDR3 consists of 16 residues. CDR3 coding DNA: TGTGCCAGCAGCCCACCCCAAGACAGGAACACCGGGGAGCTGTTTTTT. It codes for CASSPPQDRNTGELFF.

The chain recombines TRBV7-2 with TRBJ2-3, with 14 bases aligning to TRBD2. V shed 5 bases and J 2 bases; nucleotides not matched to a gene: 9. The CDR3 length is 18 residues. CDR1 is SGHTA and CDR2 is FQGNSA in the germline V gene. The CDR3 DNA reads TGTGCCAGCAGCGCCGGGACTAGCGGGAGATATTACACAGATACGCAGTATTTT. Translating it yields CASSAGTSGRYYTDTQYF.

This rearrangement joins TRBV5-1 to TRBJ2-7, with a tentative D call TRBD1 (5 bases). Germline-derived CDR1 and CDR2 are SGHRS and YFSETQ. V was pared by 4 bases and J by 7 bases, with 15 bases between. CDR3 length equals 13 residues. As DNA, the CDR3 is TGCGCCAGCAGCAAAGGGCCAGGGTGGGAGCAGTACTTC. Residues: CASSKGPGWEQYF. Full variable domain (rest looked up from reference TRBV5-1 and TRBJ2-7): KAGVTQTPRYLIKTRGQQVTLSCSPISGHRSVSWYQQTPGQGLQFLFEYFSETQRNKGNFPGRFSGRQFSNSRSEMNVSTLELGDSALYLCASSKGPGWEQYFGPGTRLTVT.

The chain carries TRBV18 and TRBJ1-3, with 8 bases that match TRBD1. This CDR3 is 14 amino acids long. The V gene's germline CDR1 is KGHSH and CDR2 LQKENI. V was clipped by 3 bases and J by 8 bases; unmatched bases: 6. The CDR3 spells CASSPRTGMDTIYF. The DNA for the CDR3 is TGTGCCAGCTCACCCCGGACAGGGATGGACACCATATATTTT.

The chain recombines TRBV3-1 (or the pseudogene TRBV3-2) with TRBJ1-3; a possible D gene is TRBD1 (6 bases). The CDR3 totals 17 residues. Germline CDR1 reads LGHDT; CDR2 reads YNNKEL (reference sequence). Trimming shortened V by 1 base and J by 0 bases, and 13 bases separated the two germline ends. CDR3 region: CASSQAFTGISGNTIYF. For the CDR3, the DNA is TGTGCCAGCAGCCAAGCATTTACAGGGATCTCTGGAAACACCATATATTTT.

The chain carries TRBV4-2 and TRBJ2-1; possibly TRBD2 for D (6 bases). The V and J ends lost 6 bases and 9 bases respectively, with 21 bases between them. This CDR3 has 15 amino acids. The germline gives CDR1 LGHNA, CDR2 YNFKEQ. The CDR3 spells CASSPGSGFSSEQFF. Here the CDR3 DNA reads TGTGCCAGCAGTCCGGGCAGCGGGTTTTCCAGTGAGCAGTTCTTC.

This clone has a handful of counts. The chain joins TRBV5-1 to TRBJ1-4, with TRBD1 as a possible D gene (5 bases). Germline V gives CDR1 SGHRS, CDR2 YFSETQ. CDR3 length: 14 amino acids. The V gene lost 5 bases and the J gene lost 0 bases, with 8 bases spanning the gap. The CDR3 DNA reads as TGCGCCAGCAGTGGAGGGGCAACTAATGAAAAACTGTTTTTT. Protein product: CASSGGATNEKLFF.

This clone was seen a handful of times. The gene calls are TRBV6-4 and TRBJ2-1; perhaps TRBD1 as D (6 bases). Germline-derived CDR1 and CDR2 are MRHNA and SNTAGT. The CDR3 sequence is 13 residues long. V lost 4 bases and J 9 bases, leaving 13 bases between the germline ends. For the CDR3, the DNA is TGTGCCAGCAGTGGACAGGAGGCGGGTGAGCAGTTCTTC. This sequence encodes CASSGQEAGEQFF.

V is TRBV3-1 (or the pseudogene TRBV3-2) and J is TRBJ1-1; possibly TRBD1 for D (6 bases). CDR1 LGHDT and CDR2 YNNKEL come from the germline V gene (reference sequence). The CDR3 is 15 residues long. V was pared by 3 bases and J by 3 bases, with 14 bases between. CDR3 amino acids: CASSHWTVPDTEAFF. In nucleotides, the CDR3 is TGTGCCAGCAGCCACTGGACAGTTCCCGACACTGAAGCTTTCTTT.

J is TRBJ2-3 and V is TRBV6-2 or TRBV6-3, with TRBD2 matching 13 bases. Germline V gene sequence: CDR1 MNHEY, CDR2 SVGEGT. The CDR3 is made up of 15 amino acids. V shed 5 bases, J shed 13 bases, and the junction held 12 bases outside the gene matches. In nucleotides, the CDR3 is TGTGCCAGCAGTCCAAAGACTAGCGGGGGGTCGATAAAGTATTTT. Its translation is CASSPKTSGGSIKYF.

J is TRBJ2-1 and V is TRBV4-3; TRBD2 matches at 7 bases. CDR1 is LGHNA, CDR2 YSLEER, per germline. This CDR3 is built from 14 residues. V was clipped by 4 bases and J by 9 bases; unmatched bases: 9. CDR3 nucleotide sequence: TGCGCCAGCAGCCTCCGTTGGGAGGGAGGTGAGCAGTTCTTC. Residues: CASSLRWEGGEQFF.

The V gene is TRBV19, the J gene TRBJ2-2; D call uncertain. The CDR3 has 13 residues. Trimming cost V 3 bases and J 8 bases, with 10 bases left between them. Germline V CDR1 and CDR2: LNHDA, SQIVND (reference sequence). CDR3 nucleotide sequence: TGTGCCAGTAGTATCGTTGAGTTTGGGGAGCTGTTTTTT. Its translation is CASSIVEFGELFF.

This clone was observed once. The CDR3 region is CASSDASGSSYEQYF. The CDR3 nucleotides are TGTGCCAGCAGCGATGCCAGCGGGAGTTCCTACGAGCAGTACTTC. V is TRBV9 and J is TRBJ2-7; 8 positions match TRBD2. Losses at the gene ends were 3 bases for V and 1 base for J; bases not matched to a gene: 6. Per germline, CDR1 SGDLS and CDR2 YYNGEE. This CDR3 contains 15 residues.

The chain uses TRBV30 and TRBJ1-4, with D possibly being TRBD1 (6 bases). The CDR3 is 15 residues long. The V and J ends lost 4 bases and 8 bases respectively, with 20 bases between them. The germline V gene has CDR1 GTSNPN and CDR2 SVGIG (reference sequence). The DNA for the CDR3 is TGTGCCTGGAACCTACAGGGCGTACGGAGAGAAAAACTGTTTTTT. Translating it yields CAWNLQGVRREKLFF.

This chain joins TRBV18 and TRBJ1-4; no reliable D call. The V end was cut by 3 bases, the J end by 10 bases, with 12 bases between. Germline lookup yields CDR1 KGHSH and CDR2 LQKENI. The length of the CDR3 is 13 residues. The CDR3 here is CASSPIGEGKLFF. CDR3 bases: TGTGCCAGCTCACCGATCGGGGAAGGAAAACTGTTTTTT.